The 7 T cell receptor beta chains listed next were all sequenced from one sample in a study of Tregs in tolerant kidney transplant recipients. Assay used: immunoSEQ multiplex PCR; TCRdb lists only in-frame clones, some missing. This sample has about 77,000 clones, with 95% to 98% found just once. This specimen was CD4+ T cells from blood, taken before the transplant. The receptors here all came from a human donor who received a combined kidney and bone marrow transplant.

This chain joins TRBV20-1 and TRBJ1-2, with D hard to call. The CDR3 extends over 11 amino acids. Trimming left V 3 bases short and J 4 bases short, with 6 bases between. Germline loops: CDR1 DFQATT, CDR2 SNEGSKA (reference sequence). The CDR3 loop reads CSASRGYGYTF. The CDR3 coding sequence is TGCAGTGCTAGCAGAGGCTATGGCTACACCTTC.

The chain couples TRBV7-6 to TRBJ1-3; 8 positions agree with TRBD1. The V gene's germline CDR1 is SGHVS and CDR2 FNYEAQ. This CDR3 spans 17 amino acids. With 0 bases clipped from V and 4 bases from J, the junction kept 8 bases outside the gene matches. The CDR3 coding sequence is TGTGCCAGCAGCTTAGCTATTTCCGGGACAGGAGGAAACACCATATATTTT. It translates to CASSLAISGTGGNTIYF.

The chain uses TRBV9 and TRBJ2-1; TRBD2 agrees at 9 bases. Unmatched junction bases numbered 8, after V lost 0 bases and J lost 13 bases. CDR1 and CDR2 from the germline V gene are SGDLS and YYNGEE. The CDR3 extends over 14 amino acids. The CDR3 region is CASSVGREGLRQFF. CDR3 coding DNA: TGTGCCAGCAGCGTAGGGCGGGAGGGCCTACGCCAGTTCTTC.

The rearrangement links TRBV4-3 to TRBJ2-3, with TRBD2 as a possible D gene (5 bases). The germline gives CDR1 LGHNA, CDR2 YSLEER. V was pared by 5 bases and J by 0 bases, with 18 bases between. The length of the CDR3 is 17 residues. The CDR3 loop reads CASSGGSWVYSTDTQYF. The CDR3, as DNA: TGCGCCAGCAGCGGAGGCTCCTGGGTCTATAGCACAGATACGCAGTATTTT.

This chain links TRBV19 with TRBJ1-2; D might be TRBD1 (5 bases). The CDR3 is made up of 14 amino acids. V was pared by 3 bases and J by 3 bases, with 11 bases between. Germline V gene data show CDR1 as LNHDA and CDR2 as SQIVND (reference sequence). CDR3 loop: CASSIPQGYYGYTF. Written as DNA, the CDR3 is TGTGCCAGTAGTATCCCCCAGGGATACTATGGCTACACCTTC.

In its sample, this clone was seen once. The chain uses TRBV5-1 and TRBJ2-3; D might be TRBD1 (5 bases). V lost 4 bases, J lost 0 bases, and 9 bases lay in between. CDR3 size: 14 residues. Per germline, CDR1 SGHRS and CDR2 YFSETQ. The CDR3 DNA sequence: TGCGCCAGCAGCCTACGACAGAGCACAGATACGCAGTATTTT. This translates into CASSLRQSTDTQYF.

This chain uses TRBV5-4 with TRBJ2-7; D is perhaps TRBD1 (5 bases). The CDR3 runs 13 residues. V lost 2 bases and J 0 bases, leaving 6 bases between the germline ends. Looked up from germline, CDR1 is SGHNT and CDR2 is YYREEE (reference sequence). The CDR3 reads CASSFDSSYEQYF. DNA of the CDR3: TGTGCCAGCAGCTTCGACAGCTCCTACGAGCAGTACTTC.